This T cell receptor beta chain was documented in a study of Ad26.COV2.S vaccination and SARS-CoV-2 variants. Turning to the study itself: Intramuscular Ad26.COV2.S at 5x10^10 or 1x10^11 viral particles. General study results and limits: Placebo recipients trailed vaccine recipients in spike-specific TCR breadth.

Only in-frame clones appear in the TCRdb table, and some are missing; sequencing was by immunoSEQ multiplex PCR. The sample has about 440,000 clones; around 91% are singletons. The CDR3 is 14 residues long. CDR1 ENHRY and CDR2 SYGVKD come from the germline V gene. Trimming removed 2 bases from V and 4 bases from J, with 11 bases in between. Comment on this clone: The antigen is unknown.

Treatment reported: some 20 received Ad26.COV2.S at low or high dose, single or two shots; five or six received placebo; per-sample allocation not given. After the first vaccine or placebo injection, samples were drawn on day 63. An Ad26 vector expressing Wuhan-strain SARS-CoV-2 spike constituted the vaccine. The receptor's source is a person aged 18-65 years who received the Ad26.COV2.S COVID-19 vaccine or a placebo. The chain carries TRBV10-3 and TRBJ1-1; D is possibly TRBD1 (5 bases). Sequencing was performed on peripheral blood, taken in a trial of Ad26.COV2.S vaccine versus placebo. Written as DNA, the CDR3 is TGTGCCATCAGTGAGGTGGGGGTCCGCACTGAAGCTTTCTTT. Protein sequence: CAISEVGVRTEAFF.